This is a list of T cell receptor beta chains from one sample in a study of metastatic and nonmetastatic thyroid tumors. With MiXCR, TCRdb reprocessed the PCR reads. The sample includes 75,000 to 95,000 clones, approximately 12% of them seen just once. The sample taken for sequencing was blood. Every receptor here comes from a female donor with papillary thyroid cancer or a benign thyroid nodule (not recorded which). Some clones in this sample may be carry-over from other donors' samples. Each CDR3 is given with its conserved first and last residue. Fields, in order: clone size, V gene, D gene, J gene, CDR3 DNA, CDR3 protein. D genes are given only for firm matches. Some rows mark clone size as missing; the rest say once, few, many or name a class of expanded clone.

clone_size: many
v_call: TRBV2
d_call: TRBD1
j_call: TRBJ1-2
cdr3_nt: TGTGCCAGCAGCGGACAGGGTGGATTCGCTGGCTACACCTTC
cdr3_aa: CASSGQGGFAGYTF

clone_size: many
v_call: TRBV10-2
d_call: NA
j_call: TRBJ1-3
cdr3_nt: TGCGCCAGCAGTGACCGGGGCCTAGTTCGCTCTGGAAACACCATATATTTT
cdr3_aa: CASSDRGLVRSGNTIYF

clone_size: many
v_call: TRBV5-1
d_call: NA
j_call: TRBJ2-7
cdr3_nt: TGCGCCAGCAGGTTGGCTACCAACTCCTACGAGCAGTACTTC
cdr3_aa: CASRLATNSYEQYF

clone_size: many
v_call: TRBV27
d_call: NA
j_call: TRBJ2-7
cdr3_nt: TGTGCCAGCAGTTCGCTGATGGACTACGAGCAGTACTTC
cdr3_aa: CASSSLMDYEQYF

clone_size: many
v_call: TRBV20-1
d_call: NA
j_call: TRBJ2-1
cdr3_nt: TGCAGTGCCGGCCGAGTTAGATTTAGGGATGAGCAGTTCTTC
cdr3_aa: CSAGRVRFRDEQFF

clone_size: many
v_call: TRBV15
d_call: NA
j_call: TRBJ2-7
cdr3_nt: TGTGCCACCAGCAGAGAGGCGGCGGCGTACGAGCAGTACTTC
cdr3_aa: CATSREAAAYEQYF

clone_size: many
v_call: TRBV28
d_call: NA
j_call: TRBJ1-4
cdr3_nt: TGTGCCAGCACCCCGGACCTCTACGGGAAAAAACTGTTTTTT
cdr3_aa: CASTPDLYGKKLFF

clone_size: many
v_call: TRBV25-1
d_call: TRBD2
j_call: TRBJ2-4
cdr3_nt: TGTGCCAGCAGTGATCAAGCGGGAGGGCAGGATGGAAACATTCAGTACTTC
cdr3_aa: CASSDQAGGQDGNIQYF

clone_size: many
v_call: TRBV20-1
d_call: NA
j_call: TRBJ1-5
cdr3_nt: TGCAGTGCTAGAACACGGGACGGCAATCAGCCCCAGCATTTT
cdr3_aa: CSARTRDGNQPQHF

clone_size: many
v_call: TRBV11-2
d_call: TRBD1
j_call: TRBJ2-5
cdr3_nt: TGTGCCAGCAGCTTAGACCCACAGGGGGCTGCCAATGGGGCCCAGTACTTC
cdr3_aa: CASSLDPQGAANGAQYF

clone_size: few
v_call: TRBV27
d_call: TRBD2
j_call: TRBJ2-7
cdr3_nt: TGTGCCAGCAGTTACCGGACTAGCGGCTACGAGCAGTACTTC
cdr3_aa: CASSYRTSGYEQYF

clone_size: many
v_call: TRBV2
d_call: TRBD1
j_call: TRBJ1-3
cdr3_nt: TGTGCCAGCAACCCCATGGGACAGGGGCCGATCACCATATATTTT
cdr3_aa: CASNPMGQGPITIYF

clone_size: many
v_call: TRBV5-6
d_call: TRBD1
j_call: TRBJ1-2
cdr3_nt: TGTGCCAGCAGCTGGGGAGGTGGGACAGGGACCGGCTACACCTTC
cdr3_aa: CASSWGGGTGTGYTF

clone_size: many
v_call: TRBV6-1
d_call: NA
j_call: TRBJ2-3
cdr3_nt: TGTGCCAGCAGTCCAAGCACAGATACGCAGTATTTT
cdr3_aa: CASSPSTDTQYF

clone_size: NA
v_call: TRBV7-7
d_call: NA
j_call: TRBJ1-1
cdr3_nt: TGTGCTAGCAGCTTAGACAGGAACACTGAAGCCTTCTTT
cdr3_aa: CASSLDRNTEAFF

clone_size: NA
v_call: TRBV11-1
d_call: NA
j_call: TRBJ2-2
cdr3_nt: TGTGCCAGTAGCTTAGAAACTAGCCGCCTCACCGGGGAGCTGTTTTTT
cdr3_aa: CASSLETSRLTGELFF

clone_size: many
v_call: TRBV19
d_call: NA
j_call: TRBJ1-6
cdr3_nt: TGTGCCAGTAGTATTCAGGGATCGGATAATTCACCCCTCCACTTT
cdr3_aa: CASSIQGSDNSPLHF

clone_size: many
v_call: TRBV7-8
d_call: TRBD1
j_call: TRBJ1-2
cdr3_nt: TGTGCCAGCAGCTTATACAGGGGAGAGGGCTACACCTTC
cdr3_aa: CASSLYRGEGYTF

clone_size: few
v_call: TRBV27
d_call: NA
j_call: TRBJ1-2
cdr3_nt: TGTGCCAGCAGGCGGGCACAAGGCGGCTACACCTTC
cdr3_aa: CASRRAQGGYTF

clone_size: many
v_call: TRBV20-1
d_call: TRBD2
j_call: TRBJ2-7
cdr3_nt: TGCAGTGCTAGTCCCCTAGCGGGAGGGCCGACTTACGAGCAGTACTTC
cdr3_aa: CSASPLAGGPTYEQYF

clone_size: NA
v_call: TRBV11-2
d_call: NA
j_call: TRBJ1-4
cdr3_nt: TGTGCCAGCAGCTCGGGAGGACGAAAACTGTTTTTT
cdr3_aa: CASSSGGRKLFF

clone_size: many
v_call: TRBV19
d_call: NA
j_call: TRBJ2-1
cdr3_nt: TGTGCCAGTAGTCGGGGAGAGTTTGGGAATGAGCAGTTCTTC
cdr3_aa: CASSRGEFGNEQFF

clone_size: NA
v_call: TRBV11-2
d_call: NA
j_call: TRBJ2-1
cdr3_nt: TGTGCCAGCAGCCCTAGATGGGGACTGGCGGAGAGAGAGGATGAGCAGTTCTTC
cdr3_aa: CASSPRWGLAEREDEQFF

clone_size: many
v_call: TRBV6-1
d_call: NA
j_call: TRBJ2-5
cdr3_nt: TGTGCCAGCAGTTATAGGGGTGGGGGAGAGACCCAGTACTTC
cdr3_aa: CASSYRGGGETQYF

clone_size: many
v_call: TRBV11-1
d_call: NA
j_call: TRBJ1-1
cdr3_nt: TGTGCCAGCAGCCCGGCGTCGGGGGTTGGGATGAACACTGAAGCTTTCTTT
cdr3_aa: CASSPASGVGMNTEAFF

clone_size: many
v_call: TRBV18
d_call: NA
j_call: TRBJ2-3
cdr3_nt: TGTGCCAGCTCACGGGAGGACCTAAGCACAGATACGCAGTATTTT
cdr3_aa: CASSREDLSTDTQYF

clone_size: few
v_call: TRBV28
d_call: NA
j_call: TRBJ2-5
cdr3_nt: TGTGCCAGCAGTTCGACAGGTTTGGGGGAGACCCAGTACTTC
cdr3_aa: CASSSTGLGETQYF

clone_size: many
v_call: TRBV6-2/TRBV6-3
d_call: TRBD1
j_call: TRBJ1-5
cdr3_nt: TGTGCCAGCACGCACAGGGGGGACCAGCCCCAGCATTTT
cdr3_aa: CASTHRGDQPQHF

clone_size: many
v_call: TRBV9
d_call: NA
j_call: TRBJ2-3
cdr3_nt: TGTGCCAGCAGCCCAGGACTTAAAGATACGCAGTATTTT
cdr3_aa: CASSPGLKDTQYF

clone_size: many
v_call: TRBV7-9
d_call: NA
j_call: TRBJ2-1
cdr3_nt: TGTGCCAGCAGCTCGGAACTAGTAGTTAAGTACAATGAGCAGTTCTTC
cdr3_aa: CASSSELVVKYNEQFF

clone_size: many
v_call: TRBV6-6
d_call: NA
j_call: TRBJ1-5
cdr3_nt: TGTGCCAGCAGTTATCGGCAGGGAAGGAATCAGCCCCAGCATTTT
cdr3_aa: CASSYRQGRNQPQHF

clone_size: NA
v_call: TRBV6-1
d_call: NA
j_call: TRBJ2-7
cdr3_nt: TGTGCCAGCAGGCGCGGCAGCGTGGGTGACGAGCATTACTTC
cdr3_aa: CASRRGSVGDEHYF

clone_size: many
v_call: TRBV4-3
d_call: NA
j_call: TRBJ1-1
cdr3_nt: TGCGCCAGCAGCCAAGAAGGGGGGACTGAAGCTTTCTTT
cdr3_aa: CASSQEGGTEAFF

clone_size: many
v_call: TRBV6-5
d_call: NA
j_call: TRBJ1-1
cdr3_nt: TGTGCCAGCAGTTACTCGACAGCTGAAGCTTTCTTT
cdr3_aa: CASSYSTAEAFF

clone_size: many
v_call: TRBV4-1
d_call: NA
j_call: TRBJ2-3
cdr3_nt: TGCGCCAGCAGCCAAGAGACGACATATACGCAGTATTTT
cdr3_aa: CASSQETTYTQYF

clone_size: many
v_call: TRBV28
d_call: TRBD2
j_call: TRBJ2-7
cdr3_nt: TGTGCCAGCAGCTCAGGACTAGCGCCCAGCTCCTACGAGCAGTACTTC
cdr3_aa: CASSSGLAPSSYEQYF

clone_size: many
v_call: TRBV6-2/TRBV6-3
d_call: NA
j_call: TRBJ1-2
cdr3_nt: TGTGCCAGCAGTTACGTAGGGGCAGGGAGAGGCTACACCTTC
cdr3_aa: CASSYVGAGRGYTF

clone_size: NA
v_call: TRBV2
d_call: NA
j_call: TRBJ2-3
cdr3_nt: TGTGCCAGCAGTGATTCGAGGGGACTTTTCACAGATACGCAGTATTTT
cdr3_aa: CASSDSRGLFTDTQYF

clone_size: many
v_call: TRBV5-1
d_call: TRBD1
j_call: TRBJ2-1
cdr3_nt: TGCGCCAGCAGCGCGAGGACAGGGGCCATTAATGAGCAGTTCTTC
cdr3_aa: CASSARTGAINEQFF

clone_size: many
v_call: TRBV24-1
d_call: NA
j_call: TRBJ2-6
cdr3_nt: TGTGCCACCAGTGACCCCGGACCCTCTGGGGCCAACGTCCTGACTTTC
cdr3_aa: CATSDPGPSGANVLTF

clone_size: many
v_call: TRBV4-1
d_call: NA
j_call: TRBJ1-1
cdr3_nt: TGCGCCAGCAGCCAAGTGGGGAAGAGGAACACTGAAGCTTTCTTT
cdr3_aa: CASSQVGKRNTEAFF

clone_size: many
v_call: TRBV27
d_call: NA
j_call: TRBJ2-5
cdr3_nt: TGTGCCAGCAGTTCGAGAGAGACCCAGTACTTC
cdr3_aa: CASSSRETQYF

clone_size: many
v_call: TRBV5-6
d_call: NA
j_call: TRBJ1-1
cdr3_nt: TGTGCCAGCAGCTTTGGGCAGGGAGACACTGAAGCTTTCTTT
cdr3_aa: CASSFGQGDTEAFF

clone_size: many
v_call: TRBV12-3/TRBV12-4
d_call: TRBD2
j_call: TRBJ2-2
cdr3_nt: TGTGCCAGCAGCCTGGCGGGAGACGCCGGGGAGCTGTTTTTT
cdr3_aa: CASSLAGDAGELFF

clone_size: many
v_call: TRBV2
d_call: NA
j_call: TRBJ2-7
cdr3_nt: TGTGCCAGCAGTTATACTTCCTACGAGCAGTACTTC
cdr3_aa: CASSYTSYEQYF

clone_size: NA
v_call: TRBV7-2
d_call: NA
j_call: TRBJ2-3
cdr3_nt: TGTGCCAGCAGATGTAGGATTGCAGATACGCAGTATTTT
cdr3_aa: CASRCRIADTQYF

clone_size: few
v_call: TRBV12-3/TRBV12-4
d_call: NA
j_call: TRBJ1-2
cdr3_nt: TGTGCCAGCAGTTTAGGGGGGACGGGCGGCTACACCTTC
cdr3_aa: CASSLGGTGGYTF

clone_size: many
v_call: TRBV5-6
d_call: NA
j_call: TRBJ2-7
cdr3_nt: TGTGCCAGCAGCTTGAGCTCTGGGTCTAGGAGGCTGTACGAGCAGTACTTC
cdr3_aa: CASSLSSGSRRLYEQYF

clone_size: many
v_call: TRBV2
d_call: NA
j_call: TRBJ2-1
cdr3_nt: TGTGCCAGCAGCGCCCTCGGCGGGGCCCTTAACAATGAGCAGTTCTTC
cdr3_aa: CASSALGGALNNEQFF

clone_size: many
v_call: TRBV18
d_call: NA
j_call: TRBJ2-7
cdr3_nt: TGTGCCAGCTCACCACCACCGGGCCTTTCCTACGAGCAGTACTTC
cdr3_aa: CASSPPPGLSYEQYF

clone_size: many
v_call: TRBV5-1
d_call: NA
j_call: TRBJ1-3
cdr3_nt: TGCGCCAGCAGCCAGGACCCTGGAAACACCATATATTTT
cdr3_aa: CASSQDPGNTIYF

clone_size: NA
v_call: TRBV5-6
d_call: NA
j_call: TRBJ2-7
cdr3_nt: TGTGCCAGCAGCTCCGGGAACTCCTACGAGCAGTACTTC
cdr3_aa: CASSSGNSYEQYF

clone_size: many
v_call: TRBV20-1
d_call: NA
j_call: TRBJ1-4
cdr3_nt: TGCAGTGCTTTAGACAGAGTACTTAATGAAAAACTGTTTTTT
cdr3_aa: CSALDRVLNEKLFF

clone_size: many
v_call: TRBV6-5
d_call: TRBD1
j_call: TRBJ2-1
cdr3_nt: TGTGCCAGCAGTCGCAAACCGGGACAGGGATCCTACAATGAGCAGTTCTTC
cdr3_aa: CASSRKPGQGSYNEQFF